This TCR beta chain was recorded in a study of TIL therapy for anti-PD-1-resistant metastatic lung cancer. Study summary: Patients then received nivolumab; progressors got lymphodepletion, TIL and IL-2.

The CDR3 runs 14 residues. With 4 bases removed from V and 0 bases from J, the gap between germline ends came to 10 bases. Germline CDR1 and CDR2: SGHVS and FNYEAQ. Comment on this clone: Its antigen remains unknown.

The study's findings and limits: After infusion, TIL clonotypes partly replaced peripheral T cells and declined over months.

This was the immunoSEQ v3 assay. Survey-level samples got 1.5 million to 2 million read pairs; deep-level samples got about 5-6.5 million. Generated by immunoSEQ multiplex PCR, the TCRdb table keeps only in-frame clones and is missing some. The sample records 30,000 or so clones, 74% being singletons. Noted time point: pre-treatment sample, taken before nivolumab and TIL therapy. The sample consisted of blood, taken at baseline. The clonotype originates from a woman aged 25 to 80 with non-small cell lung cancer. The chain joins TRBV7-6 to TRBJ2-7; weak D call: TRBD2 (6 bases). CDR3 in DNA: TGTGCCAGCAGCTCCCGGGACTTCTCCTACGAGCAGTACTTC. It is translated as CASSSRDFSYEQYF.